This passage covers 14 T cell receptor beta chains from one sample sequenced in a study of T cells in Graves' hyperthyroidism and ophthalmopathy. RNA transcripts gave rise to amplified TCR beta CDR3 regions. First-round RT-PCR of the TCR CDR3 relied on the HTBI primer set. From the multiplex PCR reads, TCRdb called clonotypes with MiXCR, one entry per CDR3 protein. The sample has about 690,000 distinct CDR3 sequences; roughly a sixth are singletons. Sequenced input: blood. These receptors all come from a man aged 45 to 65 with Graves' hyperthyroidism.

This clonotype was recorded a few times. The chain uses TRBV9 and TRBJ1-1, with a possible D match to TRBD1 (5 bases). CDR3 length: 13 residues. Trimming shortened V by 3 bases and J by 5 bases, and 11 bases separated the two germline ends. The V gene's germline CDR1 is SGDLS and CDR2 YYNGEE. The CDR3 loop reads CASSAGRGTEAFF. The CDR3 DNA sequence: TGTGCCAGCAGCGCCGGGAGGGGTACTGAAGCTTTCTTT. Full variable domain (missing parts from reference TRBV9 and TRBJ1-1): DSGVTQTPKHLITATGQRVTLRCSPRSGDLSVYWYQQSLDQGLQFLIQYYNGEERAKGNILERFSAQQFPDLHSELNLSSLELGDSALYFCASSAGRGTEAFFGQGTRLTVV.

This clonotype was seen a few times. Written as DNA, the CDR3 is TGCAGCGTTGAAAAAAAGAAGGGGGGCCATGCCAACTATGGCTACACCTTC. This encodes CSVEKKKGGHANYGYTF. This chain links TRBV29-1 with TRBJ1-2; D is possibly TRBD1 (6 bases). The CDR3 length is 17 residues. Germline V lookup: CDR1 SQVTM, CDR2 ANQGSEA. V was trimmed by 2 bases and J by 2 bases, leaving 21 bases between them.

This clonotype was seen a handful of times. V gene TRBV27 combines with J gene TRBJ2-1; 16 bases match TRBD2. Germline-derived CDR1 and CDR2 are MNHEY and SMNVEV (reference sequence). J was trimmed by 9 bases and V by 5 bases; bases with no gene match: 4. This CDR3 comprises 15 residues. The CDR3: CASSIGTSGRAEQFF. The CDR3 DNA sequence: TGTGCCAGCAGTATCGGGACTAGCGGGAGGGCTGAGCAGTTCTTC.

This clonotype was observed many times. V is TRBV27 and J is TRBJ2-2; D is uncertain. V shed 4 bases and J shed 8 bases, with 8 bases lying between them. In germline, CDR1 is MNHEY, CDR2 SMNVEV (reference sequence). The CDR3 extends over 12 amino acids. The CDR3 spells CASSYYSGELFF. CDR3 DNA sequence: TGTGCCAGCAGTTACTACTCGGGGGAGCTGTTTTTT.

This clonotype was observed a handful of times. The gene calls are TRBV20-1 and TRBJ2-1; D ambiguous. In germline, CDR1 is DFQATT, CDR2 SNEGSKA (reference sequence). This CDR3 contains 14 residues. Between the trimmed V and J ends, which lost 6 bases and 0 bases, there was a span of 12 bases. The DNA for the CDR3 is TGCAGTGCGCGCGACACTCGCTCCTACAATGAGCAGTTCTTC. This gives the protein CSARDTRSYNEQFF.

This chain connects TRBV6-5 to TRBJ2-1; TRBD2 agrees at 12 bases. The CDR3 extends over 16 amino acids. Germline V CDR1 and CDR2: MNHEY, SVGAGI. Losses at the gene ends were 4 bases for V and 15 bases for J; bases not matched to a gene: 16. CDR3 nucleotides: TGTGCCAGCAGTTCCCCCGGATCGACTAGCGGGAGAGGAGGGTTCTTC. As protein: CASSSPGSTSGRGGFF.

In its sample, this clonotype was seen many times. V and J are TRBV12-3 or TRBV12-4 and TRBJ1-1, with 7 bases fitting TRBD1. Unmatched junction bases numbered 19, after V lost 8 bases and J lost 1 base. CDR3 length: 18 residues. In nucleotides, the CDR3 is TGTGCCAGCGATTCCCCCGGGACAGTGGAACGTCGGAACACTGAAGCTTTCTTT. It codes for CASDSPGTVERRNTEAFF.

As regards this clonotype: Mismatch with germline at one junction end may stem from a read error. V usage is TRBV19 and J usage is TRBJ2-1; the match to TRBD1 covers 11 bases. Per the germline V gene, CDR1 is LNHDA and CDR2 is SQIVND (reference sequence). The CDR3 sequence is 16 residues long. This CDR3 is CAGSKEGQGDGNEQFF. CDR3 in DNA: TGTGCCGGTAGTAAGGAGGGACAGGGGGACGGCAATGAGCAGTTCTTC.

This clonotype has more than one count but fewer than ten. This chain connects TRBV25-1 to TRBJ2-1, with TRBD2 matching over 11 bases. The CDR3 is made up of 17 amino acids. V trimming: 3 bases; J trimming: 7 bases; junction bases outside the gene matches: 11. CDR1 is MGHDK and CDR2 is SYGVNS in the germline V gene. The CDR3, as DNA: TGTGCCAGCAGTGACCGCGCAACTAGCGGGAGAGGTAATGAGCAGTTCTTC. Its translation: CASSDRATSGRGNEQFF.

This clonotype has only a few counts. The chain carries TRBV7-9 and TRBJ2-1, with no clear D. Trimming shortened V by 1 base and J by 9 bases, and 7 bases separated the two germline ends. CDR1 and CDR2 from the germline V gene are SEHNR and FQNEAQ (reference sequence). This CDR3 is 12 amino acids long. The CDR3 is CASSLGRFEQFF. Here the CDR3 DNA reads TGTGCCAGCAGCTTAGGACGCTTTGAGCAGTTCTTC. The full variable domain, rest sourced from reference TRBV7-9 and TRBJ2-1, is DTGVSQNPRHKITKRGQNVTFRCDPISEHNRLYWYRQTLGQGPEFLTYFQNEAQLEKSRLLSDRFSAERPKGSFSTLEIQRTEQGDSAMYLCASSLGRFEQFFGPGTRLTVL.

This clonotype occurred many times. This chain joins TRBV2 and TRBJ1-1; 10 bases fit TRBD1. This CDR3 has 15 residues. After removal of 6 bases from V and 1 base from J, the junction contained 5 bases not matched to a gene. The germline CDR1 and CDR2 sequences are SNHLY and FYNNEI. This CDR3 reads CASSLDRGWNTEAFF. CDR3 in DNA: TGTGCCAGCAGCCTGGACAGGGGGTGGAACACTGAAGCTTTCTTT.

This clonotype occurred a few times. The chain has TRBV5-1 and TRBJ2-3; D possibly corresponds to TRBD2 (6 bases). Trimming shortened V by 3 bases and J by 2 bases, and 13 bases separated the two germline ends. The CDR3 is 15 residues long. The germline CDR1 and CDR2 sequences are SGHRS and YFSETQ. The CDR3 reads CASSSEGLYTDTQYF. The CDR3 DNA sequence: TGCGCCAGCAGCTCGGAGGGACTTTACACAGATACGCAGTATTTT.

This chain links TRBV4-3 with TRBJ2-7, with TRBD1 matching over 9 bases. Looked up from germline, CDR1 is LGHNA and CDR2 is YSLEER. The length of the CDR3 is 18 residues. V was pared by 4 bases and J by 2 bases, with 15 bases of the junction left unmatched. The CDR3 DNA sequence: TGCGCCAGCAGCCGGAATTTGTTTGGACAGGGGATAGCCTACGAGCAGTACTTC. Its translation: CASSRNLFGQGIAYEQYF.

The chain carries TRBV7-6 and TRBJ2-1, with D possibly matching TRBD2 (5 bases). This CDR3 is 16 amino acids long. V was pared by 1 base and J by 4 bases, with 14 bases between. Per the germline V gene, CDR1 is SGHVS and CDR2 is FNYEAQ. The CDR3 region is CASSLVSLAPYNEQFF. The DNA of the CDR3 is TGTGCCAGCAGCTTAGTATCCCTAGCTCCTTACAATGAGCAGTTCTTC.